The 8 T cell receptor beta chains given below trace back to one sample, sequenced in a study of Graves' ophthalmopathy and Graves' hyperthyroidism. RNA transcripts were the template, and TCR beta CDR3 regions were amplified from them. HTBI primers served in a first-round RT-PCR, which a second-round multiplex PCR followed. One entry per CDR3 protein results from TCRdb running MiXCR on the multiplex PCR reads. The sample holds 200,000 to 250,000 distinct CDR3 sequences; about 46% are singletons and the top ten take around 43%. The sample consisted of peripheral blood. These receptors came from an adult man with Graves' ophthalmopathy.

The V call is TRBV3-1, the J call TRBJ1-2; no clear D. The CDR3 consists of 15 residues. Germline V CDR1 and CDR2: LGHDT, YNNKEL (reference sequence). V gave up 0 bases and J gave up 0 bases, with 8 bases separating them. The CDR3 DNA is TGTGCCAGCAGCCAAGATCATACCGCTAACTATGGCTACACCTTC. Its protein product is CASSQDHTANYGYTF.

The chain has TRBV5-1 and TRBJ1-2; 8 nucleotides match TRBD1. J was trimmed by 7 bases and V by 2 bases; bases with no gene match: 4. CDR1 is SGHRS and CDR2 is YFSETQ in the germline V gene. This CDR3 is built from 13 residues. The CDR3 here is CASSFTGGGGYTF. The CDR3 DNA is TGCGCCAGCAGCTTTACAGGGGGAGGTGGCTACACCTTC. Using reference TRBV5-1 and TRBJ1-2 for the parts outside the CDR3, the full variable domain is KAGVTQTPRYLIKTRGQQVTLSCSPISGHRSVSWYQQTPGQGLQFLFEYFSETQRNKGNFPGRFSGRQFSNSRSEMNVSTLELGDSALYLCASSFTGGGGYTFGSGTRLTVV.

The chain recombines TRBV11-2 with TRBJ1-5; 7 bases align to TRBD1. After removal of 4 bases from V and 4 bases from J, the junction contained 7 bases not matched to a gene. The CDR3 length is 15 residues. Germline CDR1 SGHAT, CDR2 FQNNGV. CDR3 sequence reads: CASSSLRDRNQPQHF. CDR3 in DNA: TGTGCCAGCAGCTCTCTCCGGGACAGAAATCAGCCCCAGCATTTT.

This clonotype was detected a few times. The chain joins TRBV7-2 to TRBJ2-5; 10 bases fit TRBD1. V lost 4 bases and J lost 2; bases outside the gene matches: 1. This CDR3 comprises 14 residues. Germline-derived CDR1 and CDR2 are SGHTA and FQGNSA. CDR3 DNA sequence: TGTGCCAGCAGCTGGGGACAGGGGCAAGAGACCCAGTACTTC. Amino acids: CASSWGQGQETQYF.

The chain couples TRBV10-3 to TRBJ1-1, with 10 positions matching TRBD1. This CDR3 has 14 amino acids. CDR1 is ENHRY and CDR2 is SYGVKD in the germline V gene. The V and J ends lost 9 bases and 7 bases, in that order; junction bases with no gene match: 11. The CDR3 nucleotides read TGTGCCATAGCCACGGGACAGGGGAGTGTTGAAGCTTTCTTT. It yields the protein CAIATGQGSVEAFF.

This clonotype was detected ten times or more. The V call is TRBV29-1, the J call TRBJ1-1, with no clear D. V dropped 0 bases and J dropped 11 bases, with 13 bases sitting between them. Germline-derived CDR1 and CDR2 are SQVTM and ANQGSEA. The CDR3 runs to 12 residues. The CDR3 DNA follows: TGCAGCGTTGAAGATCTTGCGAAGAGGGCTTTCTTT. This sequence encodes CSVEDLAKRAFF.

The chain links TRBV12-3 or TRBV12-4 to TRBJ2-7, with D possibly matching TRBD1 (6 bases). V was clipped by 6 bases and J by 0 bases, with 12 bases between them. The CDR3 length is 14 residues. CDR3 sequence (DNA): TGTGCCAGCAGGCGACAGGCAAGCTCCTACGAGCAGTACTTC. It translates to CASRRQASSYEQYF.

CDR3 DNA: TGTGCCAGCTCACTGGGGGACGCCGACGAGCAGTACTTC. It codes for CASSLGDADEQYF. The chain employs TRBV18 and TRBJ2-7; D could derive from TRBD1 or TRBD2 (5 bases each). Trimming took off 4 bases at V and 5 bases at J, with 12 bases between the two ends. The CDR3 contains 13 residues. Germline V CDR1 and CDR2: KGHSH, LQKENI.